The present TCR beta chain was sequenced within a study of shared clonotypes between healthy human individuals. Background on the study: The study used three CD4 naive, three CD4 memory, two CD8 naive and one CD8 memory plate per donor.

Trimming shortened V by 10 bases and J by 0 bases, and 12 bases separated the two germline ends. Per germline, CDR1 SNHLY and CDR2 FYNNEI. The length of the CDR3 is 13 residues. Produced via immunoSEQ multiplex PCR; TCRdb's table is partial and in-frame only. This table holds 2.3 million or so clones, approximately 93% found once. This TCR derives from a man aged 18 to 29 in good health. Some clones in this sample may be carry-over from other donors' samples. The sequenced sample was naive CD4+ T cells from PBMCs. Subset specified: CD45RA+ positively selected. The gene calls are TRBV2 and TRBJ1-1; D ambiguous. CDR3 region: CATHNDVNTEAFF. The CDR3 DNA follows: TGTGCCACCCACAACGACGTGAACACTGAAGCTTTCTTT.